This TCR beta chain was recovered during a study of blood T cell repertoires in COVID-19. Whole-study context: The analysed material was cDNA or gDNA that came from T cells, B-cell-depleted T cells, or PBMCs.

Method: immunoSEQ multiplex PCR; TCRdb's copy keeps in-frame clones and lacks some. The sample contains about 240,000 clones, around nine tenths of which appear only once. In germline, CDR1 is LGHDT, CDR2 YNNKEL (reference sequence). The CDR3 length is 16 residues. V was trimmed by 2 bases and J by 0 bases, leaving 11 bases between them. This receptor was identified in a woman in her sixties or seventies with active or convalescent COVID-19. The sequencing sample was made of peripheral blood. V usage is TRBV3-1 (or the pseudogene TRBV3-2) and J usage is TRBJ1-3, with D unresolved. Written as DNA, the CDR3 is TGTGCCAGCAGCCAAATACCGGGGTCCTCTGGAAACACCATATATTTT. Amino acids: CASSQIPGSSGNTIYF.